These 21 T cell receptor beta chains were all obtained from the same sample, sequenced in a study of shared clonotypes between healthy human individuals. Clones were read by immunoSEQ multiplex PCR, and TCRdb kept only the in-frame ones, dropping some. This table holds roughly 490,000 clones, around 78% found once. Sequences were obtained from PBMCs. Source of these receptors: a woman in her forties in good health. Some clones in this sample may be carry-over from other donors' samples.

As DNA, the CDR3 is TGTGCCAGCAGCGCCCCCGGGACATATGGCTACACCTTC. Translated: CASSAPGTYGYTF. This chain joins TRBV9 and TRBJ1-2; TRBD1 might be the D (6 bases). CDR1 SGDLS and CDR2 YYNGEE come from the germline V gene. Trimming stripped 3 bases from V and 5 bases from J, with 11 bases between. The CDR3 has 13 residues.

This sequence joins TRBV7-9 and TRBJ1-4; tentative D call: TRBD1 (6 bases). Trimming left V 6 bases short and J 0 bases short, with 11 bases between. The CDR3 has 15 residues. Germline loops: CDR1 SEHNR, CDR2 FQNEAQ (reference sequence). The CDR3 loop is CASRKQGTTNEKLFF. The CDR3, as DNA: TGTGCCAGCAGAAAACAGGGAACAACTAATGAAAAACTGTTTTTT.

With regard to this clone: This CDR3 is also generated by other DNA sequences in the sample. This sequence joins TRBV7-9 and TRBJ2-7; D may be TRBD1 (5 bases). Germline CDR1 reads SEHNR; CDR2 reads FQNEAQ (reference sequence). The germline V and J ends were trimmed by 3 bases and 4 bases, with 7 bases remaining between them. The CDR3 has 12 residues. Written as DNA, the CDR3 is TGTGCCAGCAGCTTGCAGGGTTACGAGCAGTACTTC. Its protein is CASSLQGYEQYF. The full variable domain, with the rest looked up from reference TRBV7-9 and TRBJ2-7, is DTGVSQNPRHKITKRGQNVTFRCDPISEHNRLYWYRQTLGQGPEFLTYFQNEAQLEKSRLLSDRFSAERPKGSFSTLEIQRTEQGDSAMYLCASSLQGYEQYFGPGTRLTVT.

This sequence joins TRBV5-1 and TRBJ1-2; possible D gene TRBD1, 5 bases. From germline, CDR1 is SGHRS and CDR2 YFSETQ. V shed 0 bases and J shed 5 bases, with 14 bases lying between them. This CDR3 region has 15 residues. CDR3 nucleotide sequence: TGCGCCAGCAGCTTGGATGCGGGGGGGAAATATGGCTACACCTTC. It is translated as CASSLDAGGKYGYTF.

In its sample, this clone was seen a few times. The chain combines TRBV4-3 with TRBJ2-6; D might be TRBD1 or TRBD2, each matching 5 bases. The CDR3 spans 16 residues. CDR1 is LGHNA and CDR2 is YSLEER in the germline V gene. V shed 1 base and J shed 2 bases, with 9 bases lying between them. This CDR3 reads CASSQVVGAGANVLTF. As DNA, the CDR3 is TGCGCCAGCAGCCAAGTAGTGGGGGCTGGGGCCAACGTCCTGACTTTC.

This sequence joins TRBV4-2 and TRBJ2-1, with 12 bases that match TRBD2. CDR3 size: 16 residues. Trimming at V came to 3 bases and at J to 4 bases, leaving 4 bases not matched to a gene. The germline V gene encodes CDR1 LGHNA and CDR2 YNFKEQ. The CDR3 loop is CASSQATSGSYNEQFF. Written as DNA, the CDR3 is TGTGCCAGCAGCCAGGCGACTAGCGGGAGTTACAATGAGCAGTTCTTC.

The chain links TRBV7-3 to TRBJ2-3; D call uncertain. The CDR3 runs to 15 residues. Looked up from germline, CDR1 is SGHTA and CDR2 is FQGTGA. Trimming took off 5 bases at V and 4 bases at J, with 16 bases between the two ends. For the CDR3, the DNA is TGTGCCAGCAGCCTCCGGGCCCATCATCCAGATACGCAGTATTTT. Translating gives CASSLRAHHPDTQYF.

The J gene is TRBJ2-7, the V gene TRBV6-6; 8 nucleotides agree with TRBD2. The length of the CDR3 is 14 residues. V was pared by 8 bases and J by 3 bases, with 9 bases of the junction left unmatched. Germline CDR1 MNHNY, CDR2 SVGAGI (reference sequence). In DNA form, the CDR3 reads TGTGCCAGCCGAACCCCCGGGACTAGCTACGAGCAGTACTTC. Translating it yields CASRTPGTSYEQYF.

The chain links TRBV7-2 to TRBJ1-2; tentatively, D is TRBD1 (6 bases). The V gene's germline CDR1 is SGHTA and CDR2 FQGNSA. This CDR3 comprises 14 residues. Trimming left V 5 bases short and J 8 bases short, with 18 bases between. CDR3 sequence (DNA): TGTGCCAGCAGCACCTACCCCACAGGGCAGGGCTACACCTTC. Translation gives CASSTYPTGQGYTF.

The V call is TRBV28, the J call TRBJ2-3; maybe TRBD1 (5 bases). The CDR3 length is 15 residues. Germline V gene data show CDR1 as MDHEN and CDR2 as SYDVKM. Trimming pared 4 bases from V and 6 bases from J, leaving 17 bases between. CDR3 sequence reads: CASSSQGVYLDTQYF. CDR3 bases: TGTGCCAGCAGTTCCCAGGGTGTTTATTTGGATACGCAGTATTTT.

In the case of this clone: The same CDR3 also results from other DNA sequences found in this sample. The chain joins TRBV18 to TRBJ2-7, with D unresolved. Per the germline V gene, CDR1 is KGHSH and CDR2 is LQKENI. The CDR3 length is 12 residues. Trimming pared 3 bases from V and 2 bases from J, leaving 5 bases between. The CDR3 nucleotides are TGTGCCAGCTCACCTAGGGCCTACGAGCAGTACTTC. Translation: CASSPRAYEQYF.

The chain joins TRBV9 to TRBJ1-2, with 7 bases identical to TRBD1. The CDR3 totals 15 residues. Germline CDR1 and CDR2: SGDLS and YYNGEE. V was clipped by 3 bases and J by 4 bases; unmatched bases: 9. Written as DNA, the CDR3 is TGTGCCAGCAGCGCGGGAAGGGGACAGACCTATGGCTACACCTTC. Translation: CASSAGRGQTYGYTF.

As concerns this clone: The same CDR3 also results from other DNA sequences found in this sample. The rearrangement uses TRBV28 and TRBJ1-2; the D gene is possibly TRBD1 (5 bases). Trimming pared 3 bases from V and 4 bases from J, leaving 6 bases between. The germline V gene has CDR1 MDHEN and CDR2 SYDVKM. This CDR3 region has 12 residues. CDR3 nucleotides: TGTGCCAGCAGTTTGAGGGGCTATGGCTACACCTTC. Translating it yields CASSLRGYGYTF.

This sequence joins TRBV19 and TRBJ2-2; 8 bases map to TRBD1. The J segment lost 4 bases and the V segment lost 4 bases, leaving 8 bases of the junction unmatched. This CDR3 contains 16 residues. CDR1 LNHDA and CDR2 SQIVND come from the germline V gene (reference sequence). CDR3 residues: CASSTSGGRGTGELFF. The DNA for the CDR3 is TGTGCCAGTAGTACCTCAGGGGGCCGTGGCACCGGGGAGCTGTTTTTT.

This chain uses TRBV5-5 with TRBJ2-5; D perhaps matches TRBD2 (5 bases). Trimming removed 4 bases at V and 4 bases at J, with 11 bases between. Germline CDR1 SGHKS, CDR2 YYEKEE (reference sequence). The CDR3 loop spans 13 amino acids. Here the CDR3 reads CASSQGLTETQYF. In nucleotides, the CDR3 is TGTGCCAGCAGCCAAGGACTTACAGAGACCCAGTACTTC.

This clone was counted at least ten times. Other DNA sequences in this specimen translate into the identical CDR3. V and J are TRBV25-1 and TRBJ2-1; 10 bases match TRBD2. This CDR3 spans 13 amino acids. With V trimmed by 6 bases and J by 6 bases, 2 bases remained unmatched. Germline V lookup: CDR1 MGHDK, CDR2 SYGVNS. CDR3 sequence reads: CASRGLAPNEQFF. The DNA for the CDR3 is TGTGCCAGCAGGGGACTAGCGCCCAATGAGCAGTTCTTC.

The chain combines TRBV7-9 with TRBJ1-4; D unclear. V shed 1 base and J shed 5 bases, with 17 bases lying between them. The CDR3 is 17 amino acids. Germline V gene data show CDR1 as SEHNR and CDR2 as FQNEAQ (reference sequence). The CDR3 DNA is TGTGCCAGCAGCTTAGTAGGCTCGGCAGCCGTAAATGAAAAACTGTTTTTT. This translates into CASSLVGSAAVNEKLFF.

This clone was counted many times. This chain links TRBV2 with TRBJ1-2; 7 bases line up with TRBD1. Trimming removed 6 bases from V and 8 bases from J; junction bases left unmatched: 15. Germline loops: CDR1 SNHLY, CDR2 FYNNEI. The CDR3 is 15 amino acids. CDR3: CASRNFGRGERGYTF. DNA for the CDR3: TGTGCCAGCAGGAACTTTGGCAGGGGGGAACGGGGCTACACCTTC. Drawing the rest from reference TRBV2 and TRBJ1-2, the complete variable domain is EPEVTQTPSHQVTQMGQEVILRCVPISNHLYFYWYRQILGQKVEFLVSFYNNEISEKSEIFDDQFSVERPDGSNFTLKIRSTKLEDSAMYFCASRNFGRGERGYTFGSGTRLTVV.

This clone was seen once. Other DNA sequences in this sample translate to the same CDR3. This chain joins TRBV2 and TRBJ2-7; tentative D call: TRBD1 (6 bases). In germline, CDR1 is SNHLY, CDR2 FYNNEI. Trimming took 6 bases from V and 2 from J, leaving 8 bases between them. The CDR3 extends over 12 amino acids. This chain's CDR3 is CASRGAAYEQYF. CDR3 DNA sequence: TGTGCCAGCAGGGGGGCAGCCTACGAGCAGTACTTC.

This clone was seen once. The V gene is TRBV2, the J gene TRBJ2-3; 8 bases are a match to TRBD1. The CDR3 runs to 17 residues. Trimming at V came to 4 bases and at J to 4 bases, leaving 13 bases not matched to a gene. Per germline, CDR1 SNHLY and CDR2 FYNNEI. The CDR3 region is CASSGVTGGKVSDTQYF. CDR3 bases: TGTGCCAGCAGTGGCGTAACAGGGGGAAAGGTGTCAGATACGCAGTATTTT.

As DNA, the CDR3 is TGTGCCAGCAGCTTAATGACCCGGACAGACTCCTACAATGAGCAGTTCTTC. Residues: CASSLMTRTDSYNEQFF. The V call is TRBV7-3, the J call TRBJ2-1, with D tentatively TRBD1 (6 bases). Germline loops: CDR1 SGHTA, CDR2 FQGTGA. The CDR3 contains 17 residues. Trimming cost V 1 base and J 0 bases, with 13 bases left between them.